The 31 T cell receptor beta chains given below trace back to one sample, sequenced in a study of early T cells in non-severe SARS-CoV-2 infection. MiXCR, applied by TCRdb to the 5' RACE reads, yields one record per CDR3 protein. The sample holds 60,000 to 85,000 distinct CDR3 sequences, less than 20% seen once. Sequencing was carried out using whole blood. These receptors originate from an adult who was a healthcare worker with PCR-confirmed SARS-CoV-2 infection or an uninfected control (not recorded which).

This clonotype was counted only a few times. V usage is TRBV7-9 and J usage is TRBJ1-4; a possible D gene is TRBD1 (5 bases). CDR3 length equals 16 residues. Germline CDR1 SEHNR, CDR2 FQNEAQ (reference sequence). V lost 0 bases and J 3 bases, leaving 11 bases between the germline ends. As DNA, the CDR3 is TGTGCCAGCAGCTTAGCGGCCACAGGCCCTAATGAAAAACTGTTTTTT. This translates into CASSLAATGPNEKLFF.

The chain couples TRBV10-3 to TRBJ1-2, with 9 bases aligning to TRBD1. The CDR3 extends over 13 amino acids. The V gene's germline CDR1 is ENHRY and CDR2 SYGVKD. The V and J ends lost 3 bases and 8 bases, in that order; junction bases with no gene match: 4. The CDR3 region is CAISEPGQGGYTF. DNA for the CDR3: TGTGCCATCAGTGAACCGGGACAGGGAGGCTACACCTTC.

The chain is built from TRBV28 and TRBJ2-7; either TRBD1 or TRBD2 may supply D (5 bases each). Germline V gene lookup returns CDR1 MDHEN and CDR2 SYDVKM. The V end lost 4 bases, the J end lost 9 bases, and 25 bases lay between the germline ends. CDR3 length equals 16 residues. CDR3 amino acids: CASSSVRDPTLRGQYF. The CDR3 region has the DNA TGTGCCAGCAGTTCCGTCCGGGACCCTACACTACGTGGGCAGTACTTC.

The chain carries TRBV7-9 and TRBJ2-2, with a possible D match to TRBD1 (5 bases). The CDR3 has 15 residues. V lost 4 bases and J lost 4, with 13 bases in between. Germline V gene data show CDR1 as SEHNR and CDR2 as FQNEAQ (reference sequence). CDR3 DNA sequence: TGTGCCAGCAGCTCAAAGGGGTCGGTCACCGGGGAGCTGTTTTTT. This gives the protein CASSSKGSVTGELFF.

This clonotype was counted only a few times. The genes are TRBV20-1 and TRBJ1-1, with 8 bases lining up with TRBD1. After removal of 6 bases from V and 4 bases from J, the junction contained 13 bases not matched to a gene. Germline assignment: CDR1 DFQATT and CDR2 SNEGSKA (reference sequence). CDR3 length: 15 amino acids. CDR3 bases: TGCAGTGCCAATAATTGGACAGGGAGGAGCACTGAAGCTTTCTTT. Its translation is CSANNWTGRSTEAFF.

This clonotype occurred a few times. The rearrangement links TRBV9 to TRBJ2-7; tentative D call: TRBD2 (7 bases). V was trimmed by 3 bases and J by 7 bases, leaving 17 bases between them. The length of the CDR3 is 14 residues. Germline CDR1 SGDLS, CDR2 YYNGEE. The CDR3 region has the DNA TGTGCCAGCAGCGGGGGAGGGCAGGGGAAAGAGCAGTACTTC. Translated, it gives CASSGGGQGKEQYF. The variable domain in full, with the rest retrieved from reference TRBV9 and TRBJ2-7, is DSGVTQTPKHLITATGQRVTLRCSPRSGDLSVYWYQQSLDQGLQFLIQYYNGEERAKGNILERFSAQQFPDLHSELNLSSLELGDSALYFCASSGGGQGKEQYFGPGTRLTVT.

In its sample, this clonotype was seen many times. The CDR3 DNA reads as TGTGCCAGCAGCCCTTGGGCTAGCGGGTACAATGAGCAGTTCTTC. This translates into CASSPWASGYNEQFF. The chain carries TRBV5-4 and TRBJ2-1, with TRBD2 identical over 8 bases. Trimming took 4 bases from V and 4 from J; bases not matched to a gene: 7. The CDR3 covers 15 residues. Looked up from germline, CDR1 is SGHNT and CDR2 is YYREEE (reference sequence).

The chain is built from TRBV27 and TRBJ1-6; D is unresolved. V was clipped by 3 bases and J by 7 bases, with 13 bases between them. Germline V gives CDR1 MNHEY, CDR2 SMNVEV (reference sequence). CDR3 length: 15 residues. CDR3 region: CASSLEGEENSPLHF. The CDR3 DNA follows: TGTGCCAGCAGTTTGGAGGGAGAGGAGAATTCACCCCTCCACTTT.

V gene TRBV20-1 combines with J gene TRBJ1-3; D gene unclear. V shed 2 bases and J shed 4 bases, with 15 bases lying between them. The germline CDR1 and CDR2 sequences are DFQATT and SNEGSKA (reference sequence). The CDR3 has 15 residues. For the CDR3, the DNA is TGCAGTGCTAGACCGGCCCGGGGTGGCGGAAACACCATATATTTT. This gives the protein CSARPARGGGNTIYF.

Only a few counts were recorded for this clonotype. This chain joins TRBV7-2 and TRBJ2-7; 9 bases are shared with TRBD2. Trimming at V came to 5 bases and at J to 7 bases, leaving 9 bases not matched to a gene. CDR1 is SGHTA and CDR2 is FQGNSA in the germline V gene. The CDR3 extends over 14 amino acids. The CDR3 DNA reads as TGTGCCAGCAGCCAAACGATAGCGGGAGTTGAGCAGTACTTC. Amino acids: CASSQTIAGVEQYF. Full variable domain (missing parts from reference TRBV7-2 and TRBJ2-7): GAGVSQSPSNKVTEKGKDVELRCDPISGHTALYWYRQSLGQGLEFLIYFQGNSAPDKSGLPSDRFSAERTGGSVSTLTIQRTQQEDSAVYLCASSQTIAGVEQYFGPGTRLTVT.

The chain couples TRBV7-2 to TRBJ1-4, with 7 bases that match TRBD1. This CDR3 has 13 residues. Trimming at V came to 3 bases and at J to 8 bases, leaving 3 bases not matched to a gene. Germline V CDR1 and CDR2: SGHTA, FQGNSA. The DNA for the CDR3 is TGTGCCAGCAGCTTCCAGGGGGAGGAAAAACTGTTTTTT. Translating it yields CASSFQGEEKLFF.

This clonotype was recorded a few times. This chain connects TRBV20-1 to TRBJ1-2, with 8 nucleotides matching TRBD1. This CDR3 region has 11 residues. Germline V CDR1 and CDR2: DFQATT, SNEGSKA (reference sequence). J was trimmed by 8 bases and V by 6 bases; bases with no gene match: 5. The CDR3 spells CSAPDRGGYTF. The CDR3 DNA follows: TGCAGTGCCCCCGACAGGGGAGGCTACACCTTC.

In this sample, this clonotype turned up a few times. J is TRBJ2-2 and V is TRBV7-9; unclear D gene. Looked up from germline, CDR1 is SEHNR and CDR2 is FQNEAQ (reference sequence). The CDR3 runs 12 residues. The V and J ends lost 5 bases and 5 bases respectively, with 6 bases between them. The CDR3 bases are TGTGCCAGCAGCGGAGTTACCGGGGAGCTGTTTTTT. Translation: CASSGVTGELFF.

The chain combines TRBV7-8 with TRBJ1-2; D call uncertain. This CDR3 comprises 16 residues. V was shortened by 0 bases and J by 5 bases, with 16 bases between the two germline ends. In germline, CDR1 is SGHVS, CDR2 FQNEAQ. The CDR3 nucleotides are TGTGCCAGCAGCTTAGCGTTCAGCCCTACCGCTTATGGCTACACCTTC. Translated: CASSLAFSPTAYGYTF.

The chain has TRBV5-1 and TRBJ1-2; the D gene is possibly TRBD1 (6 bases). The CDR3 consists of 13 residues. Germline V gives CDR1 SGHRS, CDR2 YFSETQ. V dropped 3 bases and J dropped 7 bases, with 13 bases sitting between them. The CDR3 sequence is CASSSPGGGGYTF. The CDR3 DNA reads TGCGCCAGCAGCTCGCCGGGGGGCGGTGGCTACACCTTC.

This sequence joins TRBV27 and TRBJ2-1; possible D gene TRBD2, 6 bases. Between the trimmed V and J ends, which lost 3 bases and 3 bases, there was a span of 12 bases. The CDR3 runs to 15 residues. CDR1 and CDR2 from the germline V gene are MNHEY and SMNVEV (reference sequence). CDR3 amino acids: CASSFLRGDYNEQFF. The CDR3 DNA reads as TGTGCCAGCAGTTTTCTGCGGGGTGACTACAATGAGCAGTTCTTC.

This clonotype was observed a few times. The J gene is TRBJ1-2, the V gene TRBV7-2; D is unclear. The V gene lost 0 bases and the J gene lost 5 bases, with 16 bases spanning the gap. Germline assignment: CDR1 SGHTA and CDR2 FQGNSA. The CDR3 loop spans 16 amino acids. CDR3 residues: CASSLAFGVSGYGYTF. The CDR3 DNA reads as TGTGCCAGCAGCTTAGCGTTCGGAGTCAGTGGATATGGCTACACCTTC.

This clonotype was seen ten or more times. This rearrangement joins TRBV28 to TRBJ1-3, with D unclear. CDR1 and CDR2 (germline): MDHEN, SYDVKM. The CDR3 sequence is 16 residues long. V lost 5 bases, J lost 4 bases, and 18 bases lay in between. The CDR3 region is CASSPIVKGVGNTIYF. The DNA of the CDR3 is TGTGCCAGCAGTCCCATTGTGAAGGGTGTCGGAAACACCATATATTTT.

CDR3: CASSLAKAGAGNEQFF. CDR3 sequence (DNA): TGTGCCAGCAGCTTGGCCAAGGCGGGAGCCGGTAATGAGCAGTTCTTC. V usage is TRBV5-4 and J usage is TRBJ2-1, with 7 bases fitting TRBD2. This CDR3 contains 16 residues. Trimming at V came to 0 bases and at J to 7 bases, leaving 10 bases not matched to a gene. Germline CDR1 reads SGHNT; CDR2 reads YYREEE (reference sequence).

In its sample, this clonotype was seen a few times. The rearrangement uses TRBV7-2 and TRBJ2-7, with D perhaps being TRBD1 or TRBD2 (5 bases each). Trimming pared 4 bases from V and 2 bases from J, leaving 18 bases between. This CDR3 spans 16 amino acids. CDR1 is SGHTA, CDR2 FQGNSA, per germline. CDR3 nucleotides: TGTGCCAGCAGCTCAGGGAATCAGGTCGGGACCTACGAGCAGTACTTC. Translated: CASSSGNQVGTYEQYF.

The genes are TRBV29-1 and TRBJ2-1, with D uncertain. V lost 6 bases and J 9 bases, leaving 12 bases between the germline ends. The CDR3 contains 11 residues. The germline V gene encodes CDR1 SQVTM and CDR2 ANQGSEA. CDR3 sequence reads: CSVGMVGEQFF. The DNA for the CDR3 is TGCAGCGTGGGCATGGTGGGTGAGCAGTTCTTC.

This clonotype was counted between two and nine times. The CDR3, as DNA: TGTGCCAGCACCTTGACAGGGATGAATGAGCAGTTCTTC. Protein product: CASTLTGMNEQFF. The chain is built from TRBV2 and TRBJ2-1, with 7 bases fitting TRBD1. Germline V gives CDR1 SNHLY, CDR2 FYNNEI. V was pared by 7 bases and J by 7 bases, with 7 bases of the junction left unmatched. The CDR3 sequence is 13 residues long.

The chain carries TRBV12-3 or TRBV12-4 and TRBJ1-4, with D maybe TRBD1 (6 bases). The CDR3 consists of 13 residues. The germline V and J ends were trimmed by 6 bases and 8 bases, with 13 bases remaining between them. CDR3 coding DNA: TGTGCCAGCAGCAGGGGCCTTGGAGAAAAACTGTTTTTT. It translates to CASSRGLGEKLFF.

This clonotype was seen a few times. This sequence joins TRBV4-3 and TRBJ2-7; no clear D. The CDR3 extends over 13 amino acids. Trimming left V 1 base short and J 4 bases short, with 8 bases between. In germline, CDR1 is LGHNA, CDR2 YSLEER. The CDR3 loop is CASSQGDGYEQYF. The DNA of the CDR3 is TGCGCCAGCAGCCAAGGGGATGGGTACGAGCAGTACTTC.

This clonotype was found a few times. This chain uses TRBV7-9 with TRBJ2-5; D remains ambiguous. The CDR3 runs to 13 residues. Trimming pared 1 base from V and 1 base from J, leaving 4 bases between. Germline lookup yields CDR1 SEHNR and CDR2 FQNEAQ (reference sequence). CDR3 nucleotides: TGTGCCAGCAGCTTAGATGTCCAAGAGACCCAGTACTTC. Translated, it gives CASSLDVQETQYF.

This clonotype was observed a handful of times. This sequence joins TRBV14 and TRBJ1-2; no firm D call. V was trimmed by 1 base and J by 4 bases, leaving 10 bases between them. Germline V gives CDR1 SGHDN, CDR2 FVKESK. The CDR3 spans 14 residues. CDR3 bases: TGTGCCAGCAGCCAAGCCGGCACCGTCTATGGCTACACCTTC. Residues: CASSQAGTVYGYTF.

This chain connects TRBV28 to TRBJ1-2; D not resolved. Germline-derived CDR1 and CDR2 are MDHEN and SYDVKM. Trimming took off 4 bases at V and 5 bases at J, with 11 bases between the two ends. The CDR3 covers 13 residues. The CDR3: CASSSRTVYGYTF. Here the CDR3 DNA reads TGTGCCAGCAGTTCCCGGACCGTTTATGGCTACACCTTC.

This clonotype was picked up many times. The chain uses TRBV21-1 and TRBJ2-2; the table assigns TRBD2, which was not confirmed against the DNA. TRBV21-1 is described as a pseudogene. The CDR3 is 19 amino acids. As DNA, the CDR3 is TGTGCCAGCAGCAAAAAAAGGACTAGCGGGAGTTCGAGGACCGGGGAGCTGTTTTTT. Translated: CASSKKRTSGSSRTGELFF.

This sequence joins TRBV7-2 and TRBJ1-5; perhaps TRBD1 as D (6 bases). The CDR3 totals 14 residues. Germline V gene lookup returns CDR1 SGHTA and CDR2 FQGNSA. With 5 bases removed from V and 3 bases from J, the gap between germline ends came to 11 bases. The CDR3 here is CASSPQGFNQPQHF. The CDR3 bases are TGTGCCAGCAGCCCACAGGGCTTCAATCAGCCCCAGCATTTT. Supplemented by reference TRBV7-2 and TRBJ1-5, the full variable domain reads GAGVSQSPSNKVTEKGKDVELRCDPISGHTALYWYRQSLGQGLEFLIYFQGNSAPDKSGLPSDRFSAERTGGSVSTLTIQRTQQEDSAVYLCASSPQGFNQPQHFGDGTRLSIL.

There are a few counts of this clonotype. CDR3 protein: CASSRPGVAGSSEQFF. CDR3 DNA sequence: TGTGCCAGCAGCCGACCCGGGGTAGCGGGGTCTAGTGAGCAGTTCTTC. The chain is built from TRBV5-4 and TRBJ2-1; the match to TRBD2 covers 8 bases. The germline V gene encodes CDR1 SGHNT and CDR2 YYREEE (reference sequence). The CDR3 runs to 16 residues. Trimming cost V 4 bases and J 9 bases; bases outside gene matches: 15.

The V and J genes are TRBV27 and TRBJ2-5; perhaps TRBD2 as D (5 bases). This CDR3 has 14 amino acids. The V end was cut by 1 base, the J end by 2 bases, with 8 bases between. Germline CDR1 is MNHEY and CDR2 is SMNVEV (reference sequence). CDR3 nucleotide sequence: TGTGCCAGCAGTTTATGGACGGGGCAAGAGACCCAGTACTTC. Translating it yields CASSLWTGQETQYF.